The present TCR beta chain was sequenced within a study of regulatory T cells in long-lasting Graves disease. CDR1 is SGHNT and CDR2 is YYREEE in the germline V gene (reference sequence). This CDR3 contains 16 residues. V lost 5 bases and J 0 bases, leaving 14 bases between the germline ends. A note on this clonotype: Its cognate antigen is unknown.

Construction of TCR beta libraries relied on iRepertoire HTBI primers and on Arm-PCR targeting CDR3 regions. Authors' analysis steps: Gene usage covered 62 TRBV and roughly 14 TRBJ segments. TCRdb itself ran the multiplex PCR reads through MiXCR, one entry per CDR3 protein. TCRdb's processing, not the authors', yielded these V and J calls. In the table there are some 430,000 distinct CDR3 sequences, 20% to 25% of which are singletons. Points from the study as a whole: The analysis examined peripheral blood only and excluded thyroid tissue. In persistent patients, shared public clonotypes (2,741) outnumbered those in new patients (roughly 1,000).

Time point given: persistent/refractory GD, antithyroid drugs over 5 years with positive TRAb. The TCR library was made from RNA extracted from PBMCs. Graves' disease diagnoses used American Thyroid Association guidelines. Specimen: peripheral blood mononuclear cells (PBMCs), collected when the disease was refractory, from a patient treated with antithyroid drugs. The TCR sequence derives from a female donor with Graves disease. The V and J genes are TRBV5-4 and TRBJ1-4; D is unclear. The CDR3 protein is CASSRFGSATNEKLFF. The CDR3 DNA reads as TGTGCCAGCAGTCGGTTCGGGTCTGCAACTAATGAAAAACTGTTTTTT.